This entry features one T cell receptor (beta chain) sequence. Its target is not known. Other DNA variants within this sample encode the same CDR3. The sample is drawn from a study of radiotherapy plus CTLA-4 blockade in lung cancer. Study-wide background: Objective response rate was about 18%; disease control rate, about 28%. Whole-study results and caveats: In blood, after radiotherapy plus ipilimumab, tumor-derived TCR clones expanded. How blood T cell clones changed early, along with interferon-beta, reportedly forecast response best.

Some clones are missing from TCRdb's copy, which holds only in-frame ones; the method was immunoSEQ multiplex PCR. Among some 100,000 clones listed, 75% to 80% were seen once. Germline CDR1 SGHRS, CDR2 YFSETQ. This CDR3 is 14 amino acids long. V was clipped by 1 base and J by 0 bases; unmatched bases: 0. In chemo-refractory metastatic non-small-cell lung cancer, patients got ipilimumab CTLA-4 blockade together with focal radiation. The chain couples TRBV5-1 to TRBJ1-1, with 7 bases lining up with TRBD1. This TCR was recovered from a human donor with non-small cell lung cancer who had a partial response to radiotherapy plus ipilimumab. The sequencing used peripheral blood, collected from a patient treated with radiotherapy plus ipilimumab. The CDR3 spells CASSLTGVNTEAFF. CDR3 coding DNA: TGCGCCAGCAGCTTGACAGGGGTGAACACTGAAGCTTTCTTT.